Below are 9 T cell receptor beta chains sequenced from a single sample in a study of regulatory T cells in long-lasting Graves disease. Time point meaning: persistent/refractory GD, antithyroid drugs over 5 years with positive TRAb. From PBMCs, RNA was extracted and then used to make the TCR library. The TCR beta library used iRepertoire HTBI primers with Arm-PCR amplification of CDR3. TCRdb passed the multiplex PCR reads through MiXCR, listing each CDR3 protein once. The table has about 660,000 distinct CDR3 sequences, about 30% seen once. The sample was peripheral blood mononuclear cells (PBMCs), taken when the disease was refractory, from a patient treated with antithyroid drugs. These receptors were obtained from a female donor with Graves disease.

The chain employs TRBV27 and TRBJ1-4, with 9 bases that match TRBD1. V gave up 7 bases and J gave up 7 bases; unmatched junction bases: 1. This CDR3 is built from 12 residues. The V gene's germline CDR1 is MNHEY and CDR2 SMNVEV (reference sequence). CDR3 in DNA: TGTGCCAGCATGGGACAGGGTGAAAAACTGTTTTTT. It encodes CASMGQGEKLFF.

This clonotype was detected a few times. The chain links TRBV20-1 to TRBJ1-5; D is unresolved. CDR1 DFQATT and CDR2 SNEGSKA come from the germline V gene (reference sequence). The V gene lost 2 bases and the J gene lost 2 bases, with 13 bases spanning the gap. This CDR3 is built from 15 residues. This CDR3 is CSARLHPLGNQPQHF. CDR3 nucleotide sequence: TGCAGTGCTAGACTACACCCTCTGGGCAATCAGCCCCAGCATTTT.

The chain joins TRBV20-1 to TRBJ1-1; D not resolved. This CDR3 region has 17 residues. Per the germline V gene, CDR1 is DFQATT and CDR2 is SNEGSKA (reference sequence). Deletions cut 0 bases from V and 5 bases from J, with 22 bases between. This CDR3 reads CSARESWTGTFGTEAFF. The CDR3 nucleotides read TGCAGTGCTAGAGAGAGCTGGACGGGAACTTTTGGGACTGAAGCTTTCTTT.

The chain joins TRBV11-1 to TRBJ2-3; D is possibly TRBD2 (5 bases). V was cut by 3 bases and J by 0 bases, with 10 bases left in between. Germline-derived CDR1 and CDR2 are SGHAT and FQDESV (reference sequence). The CDR3 consists of 15 residues. In nucleotides, the CDR3 is TGTGCCAGCAGCTTCGAGGGAGCTAGCACAGATACGCAGTATTTT. The encoded protein is CASSFEGASTDTQYF.

The rearrangement links TRBV5-1 to TRBJ1-1, with no clear D. Per germline, CDR1 SGHRS and CDR2 YFSETQ. The CDR3 length is 14 residues. Deletions cut 2 bases from V and 4 bases from J, with 12 bases between. CDR3 nucleotide sequence: TGCGCCAGCAGCTTTGGAGGGCCCCCCACTGAAGCTTTCTTT. Translated, it gives CASSFGGPPTEAFF.

A remark on this clonotype: A read error may be the cause here, since a much bigger clone is one base away. V is TRBV28 and J is TRBJ1-6, with D maybe TRBD1 (6 bases). The germline CDR1 and CDR2 sequences are MDHEN and SYDVKM. The CDR3 sequence is 15 residues long. V lost 4 bases to trimming and J lost 9 bases, with 16 bases between them. CDR3 amino acids: CASSSGTGRSSPLHF. In DNA form, the CDR3 reads TGTGCCAGCAGTTCCGGAACAGGGAGGAGTTCACCCCTCCACTTT.

There are a few counts of this clonotype. CDR3 sequence (DNA): TGCAGTGCCATAGAGCGGAGGGCGGACGAGCAGTACTTC. Amino acid sequence: CSAIERRADEQYF. The chain recombines TRBV20-1 with TRBJ2-7, with D possibly matching TRBD2 (6 bases). This CDR3 has 13 residues. Per germline, CDR1 DFQATT and CDR2 SNEGSKA (reference sequence). V was shortened by 6 bases and J by 5 bases, with 17 bases between the two germline ends.

The chain couples TRBV5-1 to TRBJ1-1; D remains ambiguous. Germline V gives CDR1 SGHRS, CDR2 YFSETQ. V lost 4 bases to trimming and J lost 11 bases, with 27 bases between them. The CDR3 consists of 16 residues. This chain's CDR3 is CASSPNKDPARRRAFF. CDR3 nucleotide sequence: TGCGCCAGCAGCCCGAATAAGGACCCCGCTCGCAGGAGGGCTTTCTTT.

This chain links TRBV6-1 with TRBJ1-5; TRBD1 might be the D (5 bases). Trimming left V 7 bases short and J 5 bases short, with 15 bases between. This CDR3 spans 14 amino acids. Germline V gives CDR1 MNHNS, CDR2 SASEGT. CDR3 region: CASISAGTYQPQHF. The CDR3 DNA follows: TGTGCCAGCATCTCGGCAGGGACTTATCAGCCCCAGCATTTT.